The clone carrying this TCR beta chain was recorded many times. This record comes from a study of identical twins. Trimming took off 5 bases at V and 6 bases at J, with 11 bases between the two ends. Germline CDR1 SGHTA, CDR2 FQGNSA. CDR3 length: 13 amino acids. One entry per CDR3 protein, called by TCRdb with MiXCR from the 5' RACE reads. The sample carries 600,000 to 700,000 distinct CDR3 sequences, around 21% recorded once. These same data were also listed under a study on T cells expressing NK-cell markers.

The sequence derives from a young woman in good health. The rearrangement links TRBV7-2 to TRBJ2-1; TRBD1 might be the D (5 bases). Sample: PBMCs. CDR3 sequence (DNA): TGTGCCAGCAGCGGACGGCAGGGCAATGAGCAGTTCTTC. Its translation: CASSGRQGNEQFF.